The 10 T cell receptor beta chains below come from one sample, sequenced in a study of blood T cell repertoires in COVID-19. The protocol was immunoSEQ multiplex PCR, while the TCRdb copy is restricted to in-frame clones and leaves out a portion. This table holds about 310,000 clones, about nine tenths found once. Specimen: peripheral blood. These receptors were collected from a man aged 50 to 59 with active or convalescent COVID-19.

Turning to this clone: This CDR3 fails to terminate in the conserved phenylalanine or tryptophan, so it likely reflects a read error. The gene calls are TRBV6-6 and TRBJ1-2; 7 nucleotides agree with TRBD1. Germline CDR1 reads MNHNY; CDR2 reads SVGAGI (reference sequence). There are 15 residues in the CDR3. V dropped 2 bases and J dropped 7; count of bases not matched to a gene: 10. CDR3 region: CASSYGGTGDFGYTL. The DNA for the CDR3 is TGTGCCAGCAGTTACGGGGGAACAGGGGATTTTGGCTACACCCTC.

CDR3 amino acids: CAWSVVAGGVYEQYF. The CDR3 nucleotides are TGTGCCTGGAGTGTAGTCGCGGGAGGGGTCTACGAGCAGTACTTC. This sequence joins TRBV30 and TRBJ2-7; 9 bases match TRBD2. CDR3 length equals 15 residues. V lost 0 bases to trimming and J lost 3 bases; unmatched junction nucleotides: 6. Germline-derived CDR1 and CDR2 are GTSNPN and SVGIG (reference sequence).

The DNA for the CDR3 is TGTGCCAGCAGTACTTGGACTAGCGGGGGTTCGGGGGAGACCCAGTACTTC. Its protein product is CASSTWTSGGSGETQYF. V and J are TRBV6-2 or TRBV6-3 and TRBJ2-5; TRBD2 aligns across 13 bases. Germline V gene data show CDR1 as MNHEY and CDR2 as SVGEGT. V lost 5 bases to trimming and J lost 5 bases; unmatched junction nucleotides: 11. There are 17 residues in the CDR3.

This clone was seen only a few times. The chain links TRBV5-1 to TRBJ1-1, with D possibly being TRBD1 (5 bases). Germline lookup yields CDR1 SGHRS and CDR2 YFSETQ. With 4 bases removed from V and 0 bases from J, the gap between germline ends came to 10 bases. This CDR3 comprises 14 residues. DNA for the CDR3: TGCGCCAGCAGCCCCAGGGCTCTGAACACTGAAGCTTTCTTT. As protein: CASSPRALNTEAFF.

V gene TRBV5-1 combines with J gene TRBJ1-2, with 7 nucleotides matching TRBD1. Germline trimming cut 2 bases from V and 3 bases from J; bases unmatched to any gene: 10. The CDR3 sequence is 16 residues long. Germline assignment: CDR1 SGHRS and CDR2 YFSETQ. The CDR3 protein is CASSLTGEVWDYGYTF. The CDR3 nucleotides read TGCGCCAGCAGCTTAACAGGGGAGGTTTGGGACTATGGCTACACCTTC.

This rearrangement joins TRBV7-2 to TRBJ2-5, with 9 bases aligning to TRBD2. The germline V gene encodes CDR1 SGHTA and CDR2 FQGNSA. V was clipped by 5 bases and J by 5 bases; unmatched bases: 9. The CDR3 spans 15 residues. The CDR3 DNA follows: TGTGCCAGCAGCACTAGGATAGCGGGGGAGGAGACCCAGTACTTC. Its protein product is CASSTRIAGEETQYF.

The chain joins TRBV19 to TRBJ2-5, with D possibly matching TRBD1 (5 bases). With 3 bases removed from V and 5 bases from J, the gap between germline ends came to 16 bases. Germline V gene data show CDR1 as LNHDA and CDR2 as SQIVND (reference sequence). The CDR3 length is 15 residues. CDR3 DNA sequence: TGTGCCAGTAGTATTCCGGACACCCTGGGGGAGACCCAGTACTTC. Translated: CASSIPDTLGETQYF.

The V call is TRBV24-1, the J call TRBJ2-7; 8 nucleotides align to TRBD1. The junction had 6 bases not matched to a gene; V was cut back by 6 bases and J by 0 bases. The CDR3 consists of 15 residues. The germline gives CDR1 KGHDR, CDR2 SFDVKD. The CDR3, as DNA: TGTGCCACCAGTACCGGGACAGGCACCTCCTACGAGCAGTACTTC. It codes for CATSTGTGTSYEQYF.

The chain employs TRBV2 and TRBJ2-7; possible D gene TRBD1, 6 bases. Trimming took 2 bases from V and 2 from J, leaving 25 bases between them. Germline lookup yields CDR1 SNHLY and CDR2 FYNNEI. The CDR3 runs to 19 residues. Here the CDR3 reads CASSERRGVIRDKTYEQYF. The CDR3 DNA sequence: TGTGCCAGCAGTGAACGTCGGGGAGTCATTAGGGACAAAACCTACGAGCAGTACTTC.

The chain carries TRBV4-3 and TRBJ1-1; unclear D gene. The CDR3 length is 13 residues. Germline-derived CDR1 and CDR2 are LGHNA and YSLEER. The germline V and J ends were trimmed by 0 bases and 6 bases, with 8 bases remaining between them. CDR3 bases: TGCGCCAGCAGCCAAGATTGGGAGCCTGAAGCTTTCTTT. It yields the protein CASSQDWEPEAFF.